This TCR beta chain was sequenced in a study of CD8 T cells in Susac syndrome. Sequencing targeted TCR beta in blood CD8+ and CD4+ T cells. With random hexamers, reverse transcription was performed on about 0.45 to 1 ug of RNA. Each CDR3 protein gets one entry after TCRdb re-called the immunoSEQ multiplex PCR reads with MiXCR. This table holds some 260,000 distinct CDR3 sequences, 70% to 90% found once. This receptor was identified in a human donor with multiple sclerosis. The sequenced material came from CD8+ T cells from PBMCs.

The CDR3 DNA sequence: TGTGCCAGCATGAGCCGACAGTCCTCCTACGAGCAGTACTTC. It codes for CASMSRQSSYEQYF. This chain links TRBV6-1 with TRBJ2-7, with TRBD1 as a possible D gene (5 bases). The CDR3 has 14 amino acids. The germline gives CDR1 MNHNS, CDR2 SASEGT. The V and J ends lost 7 bases and 0 bases respectively, with 13 bases between them.